This TCR beta chain was sequenced for a study of a mutant IDH1 vaccine in newly diagnosed glioma. Study summary: Treated patients showed a male proportion of 62.5%, a female proportion of around 40%, and a mean age of 40.4 years. General study findings and limits: There were vaccine-induced immune responses in approximately 95% of the patients.

The sample's time point: week 5, during vaccination. Topical imiquimod accompanied each vaccine dose, which consisted of 300 ug of mutant IDH1 20-mer peptide. The germline V and J ends were trimmed by 0 bases and 7 bases, with 16 bases remaining between them. CDR1 and CDR2 (germline): MNHEY, SMNVEV (reference sequence). The CDR3 contains 16 residues. To note about this clone: Its antigen is still unknown.

TCRdb's copy holds only in-frame clones and misses some; the assay was immunoSEQ multiplex PCR. Here the sample spans 50,000 to 65,000 clones, around 81% being singletons. The chain recombines TRBV27 with TRBJ2-1; D is possibly TRBD2 (6 bases). This clonotype was obtained from a man aged 25-45 years with glioma. The source material was PBMCs, sampled from a glioma patient whose treatment included an IDH1 peptide vaccine. In DNA form, the CDR3 reads TGTGCCAGCAGTTTATCGTTGAATAGCGGAGGAAATGAGCAGTTCTTC. This sequence encodes CASSLSLNSGGNEQFF.